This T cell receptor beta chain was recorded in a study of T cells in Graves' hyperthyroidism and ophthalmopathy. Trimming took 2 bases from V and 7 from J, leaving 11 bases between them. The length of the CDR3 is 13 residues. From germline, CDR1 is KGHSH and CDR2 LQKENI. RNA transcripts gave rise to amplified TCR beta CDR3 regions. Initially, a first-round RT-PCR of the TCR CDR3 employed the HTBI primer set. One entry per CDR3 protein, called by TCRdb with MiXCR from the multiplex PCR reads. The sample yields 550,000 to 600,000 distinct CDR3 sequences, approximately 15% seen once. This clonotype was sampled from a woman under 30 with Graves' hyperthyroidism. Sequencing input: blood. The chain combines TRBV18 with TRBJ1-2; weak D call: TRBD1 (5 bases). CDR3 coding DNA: TGTGCCAGCTCACCAACGAGGGGAGGTGGCTACACCTTC. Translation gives CASSPTRGGGYTF.